This TCR beta chain was profiled in a study of blood T cell repertoires in COVID-19. This table comes from immunoSEQ multiplex PCR, and its TCRdb copy is limited to in-frame clones, with some not included. The profile shows roughly 84,000 clones, around four fifths of them singletons. There are 16 residues in the CDR3. The germline V gene has CDR1 LGHDT and CDR2 YNNKEL (reference sequence). Losses at the gene ends were 3 bases for V and 4 bases for J; bases not matched to a gene: 9. The sequence derives from a man older than 75 with active or convalescent COVID-19. This chain joins TRBV3-1 (or the pseudogene TRBV3-2) and TRBJ1-1; the match to TRBD1 covers 9 bases. Material for sequencing was peripheral blood. In nucleotides, the CDR3 is TGTGCCAGCAGCCACACGGACAGGGGTTGGGGCACTGAAGCTTTCTTT. It encodes CASSHTDRGWGTEAFF.